The TCR beta chain under discussion was sequenced for a study of T-cell memory formation after mild COVID-19. General study results and limits: Researchers report contracting CD4+ clones mostly in CM and EM, with CD8+ clones in EMRA. Memory sampled before infection contained some responding clones, suggesting cross-reactive memory joined.

With regard to this clonotype: No antigen is known for it.

TCRdb itself ran the 5' RACE reads through MiXCR, one entry per CDR3 protein. The sample holds some 290,000 distinct CDR3 sequences; 15% to 20% are singletons and the top ten take 20% to 25%. Sample: PBMCs or a T cell subset sorted from them (not recorded which). This receptor was identified in a man younger than 35 who had mild COVID-19 (a few samples of this study predate the infection). Cell type and time point are not known.

CDR3 sequence reads: CASSAHVGDSPLHF. The DNA of the CDR3 is TGTGCCAGCAGTGCCCATGTAGGGGATTCACCCCTCCACTTT. The chain links TRBV6-2 or TRBV6-3 to TRBJ1-6; maybe TRBD1 (5 bases). CDR3 size: 14 residues. Germline CDR1 is MNHEY and CDR2 is SVGEGT. V lost 5 bases, J lost 8 bases, and 13 bases lay in between.